This T cell receptor beta chain comes out of a study of blood T cell repertoires in COVID-19 (dated by TCRdb to the early 2020s). Concerning the study at large: The collaborator samples originated in the United States, Italy and Spain and spanned the acute and convalescent phases of COVID-19. The samples were drawn from two sources: the first 160 participants of the ongoing ImmuneRACE study, and 1,200 or so subjects contributed by 6 global collaborators. The repertoires were released in a freely available public database meant as a resource for research on the immune response to SARS-CoV-2. Nearly every sample came with metadata listing a de-identified subject ID, COVID-19 status, age in years and sex. Where available, HLA class I and class II types were obtained from metadata supplied by the sample provider rather than from assay-based typing. The prospective study material was composed of cDNA or gDNA derived from T cells, B-cell-depleted T cells, or PBMCs. Subjects who had been exposed to COVID-19, were actively infected with it, or had recovered from it provided the deeply sampled blood TCRbeta repertoires that made up the dataset. On the study overall, not on this receptor specifically: The amount of clinical and demographic metadata varied by source and participant and was provided uncurated.

Each collaborating institution followed its own protocols to collect whole blood in K2EDTA tubes. For TCRbeta analysis, collaborator samples were shipped as frozen whole blood, as isolated PBMCs, or as DNA extracted from either sample type. The CDR3 goes from the cysteine to the phenylalanine over 13 residues. Only the CDR3 DNA stays, 39 bases, in frame from base 1. V is shortened by 1 base, J by 7 bases, and the region joining them spans 11 bases. In regard to this clone: Its specific antigen is unknown. No base quality values were provided; no much bigger clone lies one nucleotide off.

TCRbeta CDR3 regions were amplified from genomic DNA using the immunoSEQ Assay, a bias-controlled multiplex PCR. Processing in the source paper ran as follows. Within the assay, amplification of reference gene primers was used to estimate how many nucleated cells each sample contained. To quantify the absolute abundance of each unique TCRbeta CDR3 rearrangement, sequence reads were collapsed and filtered. For each sample, productive Simpson clonality was calculated as the square root of Simpson's diversity index over productive rearrangements. Drawn from immuneACCESS, this table holds only the in-frame rearrangements with V and J called that TCRdb kept. Clones are partly lost; checked studies trace under half to an unresolved V gene and leave the rest unexplained. From that table come the V and J calls and clone size; the DNA was used to work out D and trimming. In this sample the table shows 60,000 to 70,000 clones, about 86% of which occur a single time. In total, the top ten clones hold 4.4% of the sample.

This receptor was identified in a man aged 50-59 years with active COVID-19. Rearrangement joined TRBV12-3 or TRBV12-4 to TRBJ2-7; the D gene is possibly TRBD1, with 6 bases matching. Sequencing input: peripheral blood. The CDR3 protein is CASSLDLRGEQYF. The nucleotides read TGTGCCAGCAGTTTAGACCTCAGGGGTGAGCAGTACTTC.